A selection of T cell receptor beta chains follows, all from one sample in a study of PD-1 blockade in classical Hodgkin lymphoma. The table came from immunoSEQ multiplex PCR; TCRdb's copy has only in-frame clones and leaves some out. The table shows around 50,000 clones, with around 74% occurring only once. This material consisted of peripheral blood mononuclear cells (PBMCs), taken before the fourth cycle of nivolumab. All receptors derive from a human donor with classical Hodgkin lymphoma. CDR3s include the opening cysteine and the closing phenylalanine or tryptophan. A D gene is named only where the DNA matches it firmly. The listing skips clone size in some rows; elsewhere it reads once, few, many or a size class.

TRBJ2-1 - - 17 TRBV10-3 CAISESNGNLPYNEQFF TGTGCCATCAGTGAGTCGAACGGGAACCTACCCTACAATGAGCAGTTCTTC
TRBJ1-4 - - 12 TRBV6-6 CASSGNYEKLFF TGTGCCAGCAGTGGAAACTATGAAAAACTGTTTTTT
TRBJ1-5 - - 17 TRBV27 CASSSGQPGVSNQPQHF TGTGCCAGCAGTTCCGGACAGCCTGGGGTGAGCAATCAGCCCCAGCATTTT
TRBJ1-2 - - 14 TRBV7-6 CASSYTIGDHGYTF TGTGCCAGCAGTTACACAATAGGGGATCATGGCTACACCTTC
TRBJ2-7 - - 16 TRBV28 CASTSFSRTGSYGQYF TGTGCCAGCACGAGTTTTTCTCGGACGGGCTCCTACGGGCAGTACTTC
TRBJ1-6 once - 15 TRBV7-9 CASSLTRAGDSPLHF TGTGCCAGCAGCTTAACTCGCGCAGGGGATTCACCCCTCCACTTT
TRBJ1-2 - - 12 TRBV28 CASSFRFIGYTF TGTGCCAGCAGTTTCAGGTTTATAGGCTACACCTTC
TRBJ2-7 - - 14 TRBV6-5 CASSYVTNSYEQYF TGTGCCAGCAGTTACGTGACTAACTCCTACGAGCAGTACTTC
TRBJ2-7 once - 12 TRBV7-2 CASRGDTYEQYF TGTGCCAGCAGAGGGGACACCTACGAGCAGTACTTC
TRBJ2-1 - - 16 TRBV4-1 CASSQLDLISYNEQFF TGCGCCAGCAGCCAACTGGACTTGATCTCCTACAATGAGCAGTTCTTC
TRBJ2-7 - - 15 TRBV5-1 CASSLVGHLTYEQYF TGCGCCAGCAGCTTGGTCGGACACCTCACCTACGAGCAGTACTTC
TRBJ1-5 - - 17 TRBV28 CASSLLSQGWSNQPQHF TGTGCCAGCAGTTTACTGTCCCAGGGTTGGAGCAATCAGCCCCAGCATTTT
TRBJ2-2 - - 16 TRBV5-1 CASSPPRASDTGELFF TGCGCCAGCAGCCCCCCCAGGGCCTCGGACACCGGGGAGCTGTTTTTT